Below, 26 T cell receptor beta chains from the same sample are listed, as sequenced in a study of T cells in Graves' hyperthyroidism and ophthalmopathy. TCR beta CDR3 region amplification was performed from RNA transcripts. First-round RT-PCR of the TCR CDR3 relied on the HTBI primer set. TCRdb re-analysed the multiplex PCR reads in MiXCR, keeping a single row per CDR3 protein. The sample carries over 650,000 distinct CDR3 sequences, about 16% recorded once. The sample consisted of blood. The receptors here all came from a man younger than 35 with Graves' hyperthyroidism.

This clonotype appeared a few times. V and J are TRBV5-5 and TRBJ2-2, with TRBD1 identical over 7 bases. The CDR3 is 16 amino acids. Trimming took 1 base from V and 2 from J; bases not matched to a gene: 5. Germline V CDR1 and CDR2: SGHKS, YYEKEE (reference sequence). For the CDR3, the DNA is TGTGCCAGCAGCTTGTGGCAGGGGGAAAACACCGGGGAGCTGTTTTTT. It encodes CASSLWQGENTGELFF.

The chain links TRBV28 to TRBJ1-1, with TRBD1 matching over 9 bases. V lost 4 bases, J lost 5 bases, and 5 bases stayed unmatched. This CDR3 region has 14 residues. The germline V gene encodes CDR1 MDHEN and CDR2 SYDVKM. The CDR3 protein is CASSSPTGGTEAFF. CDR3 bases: TGTGCCAGCAGTTCCCCGACAGGGGGAACTGAAGCTTTCTTT.

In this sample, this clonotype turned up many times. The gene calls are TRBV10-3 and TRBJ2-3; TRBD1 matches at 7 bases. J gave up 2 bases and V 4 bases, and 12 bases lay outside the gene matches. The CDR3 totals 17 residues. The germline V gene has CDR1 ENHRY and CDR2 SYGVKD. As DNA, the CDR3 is TGTGCCATCAGTGGGGCCGGGACAGTACATTTCACAGATACGCAGTATTTT. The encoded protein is CAISGAGTVHFTDTQYF.

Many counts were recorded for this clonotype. The CDR3 DNA sequence: TGTGCCTGGAGTGGGGGACGGAACTACGAGCAGTACTTC. It codes for CAWSGGRNYEQYF. J is TRBJ2-7 and V is TRBV30; D tentatively reads TRBD1 or TRBD2 (5 bases each). CDR1 GTSNPN and CDR2 SVGIG come from the germline V gene (reference sequence). Trimming took off 1 base at V and 3 bases at J, with 10 bases between the two ends. CDR3 size: 13 residues. Full variable domain (rest looked up from reference TRBV30 and TRBJ2-7): SQTIHQWPATLVQPVGSPLSLECTVEGTSNPNLYWYRQAAGRGLQLLFYSVGIGQISSEVPQNLSASRPQDRQFILSSKKLLLSDSGFYLCAWSGGRNYEQYFGPGTRLTVT.

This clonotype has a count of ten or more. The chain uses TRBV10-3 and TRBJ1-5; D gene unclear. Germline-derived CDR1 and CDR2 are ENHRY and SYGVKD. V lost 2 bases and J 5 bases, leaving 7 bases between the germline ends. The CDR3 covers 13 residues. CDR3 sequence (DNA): TGTGCCATCAGTGAGGAGGGTTATCAGCCCCAGCATTTT. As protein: CAISEEGYQPQHF.

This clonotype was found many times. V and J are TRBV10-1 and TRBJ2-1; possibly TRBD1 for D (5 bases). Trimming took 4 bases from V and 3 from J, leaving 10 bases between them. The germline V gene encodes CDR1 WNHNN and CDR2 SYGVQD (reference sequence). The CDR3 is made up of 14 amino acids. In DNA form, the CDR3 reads TGCGCCAGCAGTGGAACAGGCCTCTACAATGAGCAGTTCTTC. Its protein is CASSGTGLYNEQFF.

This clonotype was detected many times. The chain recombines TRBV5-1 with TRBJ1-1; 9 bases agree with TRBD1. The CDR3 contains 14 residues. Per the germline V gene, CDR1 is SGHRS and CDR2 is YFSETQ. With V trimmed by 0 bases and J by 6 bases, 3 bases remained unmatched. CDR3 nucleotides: TGCGCCAGCAGCTTGGACAGGGGGCCCGCTGAAGCTTTCTTT. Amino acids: CASSLDRGPAEAFF.

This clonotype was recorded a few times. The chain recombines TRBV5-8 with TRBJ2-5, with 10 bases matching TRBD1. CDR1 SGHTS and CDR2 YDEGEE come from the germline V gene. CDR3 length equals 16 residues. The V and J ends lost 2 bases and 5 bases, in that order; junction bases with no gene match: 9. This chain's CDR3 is CASSFNRDRGRETQYF. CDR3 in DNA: TGTGCCAGCAGCTTTAACCGGGACAGGGGCCGGGAGACCCAGTACTTC.

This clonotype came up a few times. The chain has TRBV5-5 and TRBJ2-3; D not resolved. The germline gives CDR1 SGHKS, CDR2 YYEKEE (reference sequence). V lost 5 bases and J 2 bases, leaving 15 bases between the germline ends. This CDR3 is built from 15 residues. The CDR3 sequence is CASSFRDRFTDTQYF. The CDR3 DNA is TGTGCCAGCAGTTTTCGAGACCGATTCACAGATACGCAGTATTTT. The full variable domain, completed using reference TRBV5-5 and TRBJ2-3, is DAGVTQSPTHLIKTRGQQVTLRCSPISGHKSVSWYQQVLGQGPQFIFQYYEKEERGRGNFPDRFSARQFPNYSSELNVNALLLGDSALYLCASSFRDRFTDTQYFGPGTRLTVL.

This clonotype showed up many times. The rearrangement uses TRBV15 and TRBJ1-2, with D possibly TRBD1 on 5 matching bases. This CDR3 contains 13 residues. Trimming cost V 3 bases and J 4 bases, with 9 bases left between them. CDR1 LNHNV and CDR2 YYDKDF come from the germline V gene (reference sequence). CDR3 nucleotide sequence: TGTGCCACCAGCAGGGCCCAGGGCTATGGCTACACCTTC. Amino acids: CATSRAQGYGYTF.

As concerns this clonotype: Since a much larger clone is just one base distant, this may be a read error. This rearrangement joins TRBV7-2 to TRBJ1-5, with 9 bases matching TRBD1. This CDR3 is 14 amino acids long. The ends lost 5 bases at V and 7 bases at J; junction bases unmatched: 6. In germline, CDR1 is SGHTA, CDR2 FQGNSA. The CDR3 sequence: CASSAGQGSQPQHF. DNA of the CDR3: TGTGCCAGCAGCGCCGGACAGGGGTCGCAGCCCCAGCATTTT. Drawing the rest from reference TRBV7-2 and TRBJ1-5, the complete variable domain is GAGVSQSPSNKVTEKGKDVELRCDPISGHTALYWYRQSLGQGLEFLIYFQGNSAPDKSGLPSDRFSAERTGGSVSTLTIQRTQQEDSAVYLCASSAGQGSQPQHFGDGTRLSIL.

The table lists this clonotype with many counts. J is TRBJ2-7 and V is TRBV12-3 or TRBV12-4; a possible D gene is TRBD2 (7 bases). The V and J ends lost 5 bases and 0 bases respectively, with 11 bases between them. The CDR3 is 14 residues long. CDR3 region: CASSRGAGSYEQYF. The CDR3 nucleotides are TGTGCCAGCAGTCGGGGGGCAGGCTCCTACGAGCAGTACTTC.

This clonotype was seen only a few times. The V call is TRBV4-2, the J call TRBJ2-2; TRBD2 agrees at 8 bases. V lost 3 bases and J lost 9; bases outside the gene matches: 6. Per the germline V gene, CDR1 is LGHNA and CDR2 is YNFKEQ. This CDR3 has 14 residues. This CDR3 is CASSHQSGSRELFF. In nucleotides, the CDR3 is TGTGCCAGCAGCCACCAAAGCGGGAGCAGGGAGCTGTTTTTT.

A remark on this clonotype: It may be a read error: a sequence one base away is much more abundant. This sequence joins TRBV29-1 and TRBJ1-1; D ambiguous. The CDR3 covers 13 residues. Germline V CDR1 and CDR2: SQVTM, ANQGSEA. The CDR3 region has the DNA TGCAGCGTTAGGCCGGATGGGAACACTGAAGCTTCCTTT. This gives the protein CSVRPDGNTEASF.

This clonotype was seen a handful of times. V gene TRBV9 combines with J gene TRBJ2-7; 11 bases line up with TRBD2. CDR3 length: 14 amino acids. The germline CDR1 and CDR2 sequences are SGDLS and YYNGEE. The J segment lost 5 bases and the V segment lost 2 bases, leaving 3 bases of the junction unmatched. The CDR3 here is CASSVSGREDEQYF. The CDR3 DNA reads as TGTGCCAGCAGCGTTAGCGGGAGGGAAGACGAGCAGTACTTC.

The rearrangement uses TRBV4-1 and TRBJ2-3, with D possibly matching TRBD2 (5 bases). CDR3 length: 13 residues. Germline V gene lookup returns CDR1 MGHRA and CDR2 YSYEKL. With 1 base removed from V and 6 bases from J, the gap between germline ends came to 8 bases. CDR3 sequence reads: CASSQGEWDTQYF. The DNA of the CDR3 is TGCGCCAGCAGCCAAGGGGAGTGGGATACGCAGTATTTT.

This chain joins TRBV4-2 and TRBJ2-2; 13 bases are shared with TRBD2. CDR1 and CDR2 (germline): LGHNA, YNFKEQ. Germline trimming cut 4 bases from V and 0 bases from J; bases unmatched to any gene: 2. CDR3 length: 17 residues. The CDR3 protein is CASSRTSGRPNTGELFF. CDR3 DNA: TGTGCCAGCAGCCGGACTAGCGGGAGACCGAACACCGGGGAGCTGTTTTTT.

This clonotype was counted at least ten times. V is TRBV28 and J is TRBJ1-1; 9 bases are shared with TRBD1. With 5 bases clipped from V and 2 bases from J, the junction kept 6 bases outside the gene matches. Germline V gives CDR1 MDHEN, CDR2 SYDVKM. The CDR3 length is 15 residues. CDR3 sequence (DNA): TGTGCCAGCAGTGTGACAGGGGGGACAAACACTGAAGCTTTCTTT. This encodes CASSVTGGTNTEAFF.

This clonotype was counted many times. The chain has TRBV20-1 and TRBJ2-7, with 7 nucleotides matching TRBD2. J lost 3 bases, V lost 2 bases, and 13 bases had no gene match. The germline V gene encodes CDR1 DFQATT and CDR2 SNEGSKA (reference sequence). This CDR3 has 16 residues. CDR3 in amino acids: CSARPPGGYSGYEQYF. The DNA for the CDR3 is TGCAGTGCTAGACCTCCCGGGGGGTACTCAGGCTACGAGCAGTACTTC.

DNA for the CDR3: TGTGCCAGCAGGCGCAGGAGCTCTGGAAACACCATATATTTT. Protein: CASRRRSSGNTIYF. The gene calls are TRBV12-3 or TRBV12-4 and TRBJ1-3; D uncertain. V dropped 6 bases and J dropped 0 bases, with 9 bases sitting between them. CDR3 length: 14 residues.

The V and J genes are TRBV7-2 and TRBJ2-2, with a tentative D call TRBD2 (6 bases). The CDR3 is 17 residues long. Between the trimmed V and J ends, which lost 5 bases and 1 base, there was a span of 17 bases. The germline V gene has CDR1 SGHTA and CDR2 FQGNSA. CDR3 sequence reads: CASSSTFWGENTGELFF. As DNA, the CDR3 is TGTGCCAGCAGCAGTACTTTCTGGGGGGAGAACACCGGGGAGCTGTTTTTT.

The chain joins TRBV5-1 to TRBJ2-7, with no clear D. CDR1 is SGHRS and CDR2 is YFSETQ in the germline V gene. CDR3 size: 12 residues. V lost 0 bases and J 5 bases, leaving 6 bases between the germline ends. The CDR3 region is CASSLGAHEQYF. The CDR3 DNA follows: TGCGCCAGCAGCTTGGGGGCCCACGAGCAGTACTTC.

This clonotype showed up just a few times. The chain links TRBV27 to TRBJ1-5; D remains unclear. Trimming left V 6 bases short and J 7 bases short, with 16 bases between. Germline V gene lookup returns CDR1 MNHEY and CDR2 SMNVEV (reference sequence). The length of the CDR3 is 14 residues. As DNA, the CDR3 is TGTGCCAGCAGCCGGACCCCTTGGGGACAGCCCCAGCATTTT. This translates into CASSRTPWGQPQHF.

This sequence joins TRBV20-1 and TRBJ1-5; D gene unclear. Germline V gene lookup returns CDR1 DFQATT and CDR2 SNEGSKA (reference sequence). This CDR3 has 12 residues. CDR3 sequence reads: CSGTSGNQPQHF. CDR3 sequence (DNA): TGCAGCGGAACATCGGGCAATCAGCCCCAGCATTTT.

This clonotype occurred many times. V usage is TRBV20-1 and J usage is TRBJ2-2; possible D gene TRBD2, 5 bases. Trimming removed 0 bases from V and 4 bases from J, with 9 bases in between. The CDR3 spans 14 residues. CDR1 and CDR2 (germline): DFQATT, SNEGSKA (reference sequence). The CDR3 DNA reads TGCAGTGCTAGAGATGGACTGTTCACCGGGGAGCTGTTTTTT. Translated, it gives CSARDGLFTGELFF.

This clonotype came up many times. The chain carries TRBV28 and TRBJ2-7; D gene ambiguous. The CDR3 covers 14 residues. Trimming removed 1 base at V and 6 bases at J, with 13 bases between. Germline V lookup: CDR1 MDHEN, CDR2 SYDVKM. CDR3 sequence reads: CASSLYPQLGEQYF. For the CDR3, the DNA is TGTGCCAGCAGTTTATACCCCCAGCTGGGCGAGCAGTACTTC.